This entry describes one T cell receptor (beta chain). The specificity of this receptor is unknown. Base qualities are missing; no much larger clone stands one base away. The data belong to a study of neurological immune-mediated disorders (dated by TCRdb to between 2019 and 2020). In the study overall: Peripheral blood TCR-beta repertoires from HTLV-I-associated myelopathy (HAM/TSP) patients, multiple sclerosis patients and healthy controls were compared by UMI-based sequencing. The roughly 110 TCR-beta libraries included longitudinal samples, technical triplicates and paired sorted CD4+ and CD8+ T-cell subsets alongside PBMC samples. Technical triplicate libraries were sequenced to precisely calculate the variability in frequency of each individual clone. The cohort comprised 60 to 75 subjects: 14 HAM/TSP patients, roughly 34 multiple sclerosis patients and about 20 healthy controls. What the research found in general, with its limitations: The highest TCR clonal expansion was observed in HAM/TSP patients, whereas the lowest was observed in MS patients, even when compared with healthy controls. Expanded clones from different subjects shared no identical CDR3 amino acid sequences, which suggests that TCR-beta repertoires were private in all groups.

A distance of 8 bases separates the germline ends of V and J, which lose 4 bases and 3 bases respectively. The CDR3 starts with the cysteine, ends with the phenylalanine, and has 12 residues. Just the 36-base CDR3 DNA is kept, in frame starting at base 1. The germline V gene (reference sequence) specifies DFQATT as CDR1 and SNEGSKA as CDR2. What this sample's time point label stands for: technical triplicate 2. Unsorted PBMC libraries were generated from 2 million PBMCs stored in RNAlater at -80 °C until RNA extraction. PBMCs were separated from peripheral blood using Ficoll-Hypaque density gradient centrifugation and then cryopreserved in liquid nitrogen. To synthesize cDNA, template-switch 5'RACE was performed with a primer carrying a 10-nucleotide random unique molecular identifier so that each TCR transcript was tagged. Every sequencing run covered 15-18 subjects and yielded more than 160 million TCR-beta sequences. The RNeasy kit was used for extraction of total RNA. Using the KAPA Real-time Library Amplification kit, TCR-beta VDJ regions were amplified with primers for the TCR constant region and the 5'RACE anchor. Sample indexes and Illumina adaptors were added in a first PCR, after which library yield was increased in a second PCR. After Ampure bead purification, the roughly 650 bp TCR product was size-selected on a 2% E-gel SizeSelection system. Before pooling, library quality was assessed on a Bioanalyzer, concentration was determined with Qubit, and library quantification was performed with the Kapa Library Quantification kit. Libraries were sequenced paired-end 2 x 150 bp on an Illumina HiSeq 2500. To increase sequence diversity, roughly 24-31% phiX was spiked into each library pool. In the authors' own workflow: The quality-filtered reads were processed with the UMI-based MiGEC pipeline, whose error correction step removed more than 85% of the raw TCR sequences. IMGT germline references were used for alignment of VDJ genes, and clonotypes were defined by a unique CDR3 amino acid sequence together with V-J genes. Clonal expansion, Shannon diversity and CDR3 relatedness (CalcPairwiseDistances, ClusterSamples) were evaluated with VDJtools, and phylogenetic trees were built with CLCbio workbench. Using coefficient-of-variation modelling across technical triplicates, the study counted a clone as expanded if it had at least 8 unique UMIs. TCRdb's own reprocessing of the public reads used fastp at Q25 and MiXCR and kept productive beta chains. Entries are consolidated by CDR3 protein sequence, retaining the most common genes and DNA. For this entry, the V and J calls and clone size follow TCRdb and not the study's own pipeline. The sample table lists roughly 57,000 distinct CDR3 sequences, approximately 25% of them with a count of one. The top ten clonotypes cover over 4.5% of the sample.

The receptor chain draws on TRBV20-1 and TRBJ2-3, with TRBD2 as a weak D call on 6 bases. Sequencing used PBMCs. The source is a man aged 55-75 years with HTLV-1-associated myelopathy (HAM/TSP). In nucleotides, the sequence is TGCAGTGCTAATCGGGAGACAGATACGCAGTATTTT. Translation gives CSANRETDTQYF.